These 16 T cell receptor beta chains came from one sample sequenced in a study of blood T cell repertoires in COVID-19. The repertoire was sequenced with immunoSEQ multiplex PCR; TCRdb's copy has only in-frame clones and lacks some. In the table there are some 400,000 clones, 70% to 85% of which are singletons. The sequencing input was peripheral blood. The receptor set was obtained from a human donor with acute or convalescent COVID-19. The donor label of this sample is uncertain.

The chain links TRBV7-9 to TRBJ2-7; D unresolved. V gave up 5 bases and J gave up 7 bases, with 9 bases separating them. Germline CDR1 and CDR2: SEHNR and FQNEAQ (reference sequence). This CDR3 contains 11 residues. CDR3 amino acids: CASSANQEQYF. Here the CDR3 DNA reads TGTGCCAGCAGCGCAAACCAGGAGCAGTACTTC.

This chain connects TRBV29-1 to TRBJ2-3, with 10 bases that match TRBD2. V was clipped by 1 base and J by 2 bases; unmatched bases: 3. Looked up from germline, CDR1 is SQVTM and CDR2 is ANQGSEA. There are 15 residues in the CDR3. This CDR3 reads CSVEGAGGITDTQYF. CDR3 nucleotides: TGCAGCGTTGAAGGAGCGGGGGGGATCACAGATACGCAGTATTTT.

This chain links TRBV2 with TRBJ2-4; TRBD1 might be the D (5 bases). Germline V gene sequence: CDR1 SNHLY, CDR2 FYNNEI. With 5 bases removed from V and 4 bases from J, the gap between germline ends came to 9 bases. The CDR3 is made up of 13 amino acids. The CDR3 protein is CASSRQIKNIQYF. CDR3 nucleotides: TGTGCCAGCAGTCGACAGATAAAAAACATTCAGTACTTC.

The chain has TRBV6-5 and TRBJ1-1; TRBD1 aligns across 9 bases. CDR1 MNHEY and CDR2 SVGAGI come from the germline V gene. The junction had 6 bases not matched to a gene; V was cut back by 6 bases and J by 1 base. This CDR3 comprises 15 residues. The CDR3 region has the DNA TGTGCCAGCAGACCCTCGGGACAGGGGAACACTGAAGCTTTCTTT. Protein: CASRPSGQGNTEAFF.

The chain combines TRBV6-1 with TRBJ2-7; no firm D call. V was pared by 1 base and J by 2 bases, with 9 bases between. Germline V gene lookup returns CDR1 MNHNS and CDR2 SASEGT. This CDR3 is built from 14 residues. Here the CDR3 DNA reads TGTGCCAGCAGTGAAGGACACAACACCTACGAGCAGTACTTC. Encoded protein: CASSEGHNTYEQYF.

This sequence joins TRBV5-5 and TRBJ1-5; D remains ambiguous. The CDR3 has 15 residues. V was clipped by 4 bases and J by 2 bases, with 13 bases between them. Germline-derived CDR1 and CDR2 are SGHKS and YYEKEE (reference sequence). CDR3 loop: CASSGSSGGNQPQHF. The CDR3 DNA is TGTGCCAGCAGCGGATCCTCAGGTGGCAATCAGCCCCAGCATTTT.

This chain links TRBV5-5 with TRBJ1-1, with D possibly matching TRBD1 (5 bases). Germline V CDR1 and CDR2: SGHKS, YYEKEE (reference sequence). This CDR3 region has 14 residues. The V and J ends lost 4 bases and 3 bases respectively, with 13 bases between them. The CDR3 nucleotides are TGTGCCAGCAGCCGGAAATCCAGGGACACTGAAGCTTTCTTT. This translates into CASSRKSRDTEAFF.

The chain links TRBV18 to TRBJ2-7, with 10 bases lining up with TRBD2. The CDR3 consists of 14 residues. The germline V gene encodes CDR1 KGHSH and CDR2 LQKENI. Trimming cost V 5 bases and J 7 bases; bases outside gene matches: 8. The CDR3 sequence: CASSSGASGREQYF. The CDR3 nucleotides are TGTGCCAGCTCATCGGGTGCTAGCGGGAGAGAGCAGTACTTC.

This clone was counted once. V and J are TRBV10-1 and TRBJ2-3; D is unclear. V lost 6 bases to trimming and J lost 2 bases, with 9 bases between them. Per the germline V gene, CDR1 is WNHNN and CDR2 is SYGVQD (reference sequence). The CDR3 consists of 13 residues. The DNA of the CDR3 is TGCGCCAGCAGCAGGTACCCCACAGATACGCAGTATTTT. Translated: CASSRYPTDTQYF.

The chain carries TRBV10-2 and TRBJ2-2; 8 bases line up with TRBD1. The CDR3 runs 15 residues. The trim removed 3 bases at V and 4 bases at J, leaving 4 bases unmatched. The germline V gene has CDR1 WSHSY and CDR2 SAAADI. The CDR3 bases are TGCGCCAGCAGTGAACCCGGGACAGGCACCGGGGAGCTGTTTTTT. It translates to CASSEPGTGTGELFF.

In its sample, this clone was seen many times. The V gene is TRBV2, the J gene TRBJ1-3; maybe TRBD1 (6 bases). CDR1 and CDR2 (germline): SNHLY, FYNNEI. Trimming left V 4 bases short and J 0 bases short, with 16 bases between. This CDR3 comprises 17 residues. The CDR3: CASSVGEGHRSGNTIYF. In DNA form, the CDR3 reads TGTGCCAGCAGTGTGGGAGAGGGACACCGCTCTGGAAACACCATATATTTT. The full variable domain, with the rest looked up from reference TRBV2 and TRBJ1-3, is EPEVTQTPSHQVTQMGQEVILRCVPISNHLYFYWYRQILGQKVEFLVSFYNNEISEKSEIFDDQFSVERPDGSNFTLKIRSTKLEDSAMYFCASSVGEGHRSGNTIYFGEGSWLTVV.

The J gene is TRBJ1-1, the V gene TRBV18; TRBD1 agrees at 8 bases. The trim removed 1 base at V and 6 bases at J, leaving 7 bases unmatched. This CDR3 comprises 15 residues. From germline, CDR1 is KGHSH and CDR2 LQKENI. CDR3 nucleotide sequence: TGTGCCAGCTCACCACTTCAGACAGGGGACTCTGAAGCTTTCTTT. Protein sequence: CASSPLQTGDSEAFF. Filled out from reference TRBV18 and TRBJ1-1, the complete variable domain reads NAGVMQNPRHLVRRRGQEARLRCSPMKGHSHVYWYRQLPEEGLKFMVYLQKENIIDESGMPKERFSAEFPKEGPSILRIQQVVRGDSAAYFCASSPLQTGDSEAFFGQGTRLTVV.

This clone was detected only a few times. The chain recombines TRBV2 with TRBJ2-5, with 7 bases identical to TRBD1. J was trimmed by 5 bases and V by 6 bases; bases with no gene match: 12. CDR1 SNHLY and CDR2 FYNNEI come from the germline V gene. The CDR3 is 15 residues long. The CDR3: CASRDATGMEETQYF. For the CDR3, the DNA is TGTGCCAGCAGGGACGCGACAGGGATGGAGGAGACCCAGTACTTC.

V gene TRBV19 combines with J gene TRBJ1-2; no definite D call. Per the germline V gene, CDR1 is LNHDA and CDR2 is SQIVND (reference sequence). The CDR3 spans 12 residues. Trimming removed 3 bases from V and 8 bases from J, with 10 bases in between. The CDR3 is CASSMRMGGYTF. DNA for the CDR3: TGTGCCAGTAGTATGCGCATGGGCGGCTACACCTTC.

J is TRBJ2-1 and V is TRBV7-9, with TRBD2 matching 12 bases. The CDR3 consists of 16 residues. Germline V CDR1 and CDR2: SEHNR, FQNEAQ (reference sequence). V lost 5 bases, J lost 8 bases, and 10 bases stayed unmatched. This CDR3 is CASSPTGLAGQYEQFF. The CDR3 DNA reads as TGTGCCAGCAGCCCCACCGGACTAGCGGGGCAGTATGAGCAGTTCTTC.

The chain joins TRBV21-1 to TRBJ2-3; the D segment call TRBD1 is taken from the table without a DNA check. TRBV21-1 is deemed a pseudogene. This CDR3 is 18 amino acids long. Written as DNA, the CDR3 is TGTGCCAGCCTCCAGGGCCTCCATCAGTGGGCACCCGGTGATACGCAGTATTTT. This translates into CASLQGLHQWAPGDTQYF.